Listed below are T cell receptor beta chains from one sample, sequenced in a study of vaccination effects on CD4 cells after COVID-19. For these receptors, no antigen is known. Clones were sequenced by immunoSEQ multiplex PCR, and TCRdb holds only the in-frame ones, with some missing. The sample holds around 50,000 clones; 65% to 80% are singletons and the top ten take 4.5% to 6.5%. Source: CD4+ T cells from PBMCs cultured without peptide, taken before COVID-19 vaccination. The receptors originated from a human donor who received a COVID-19 vaccine. CDR3s include the opening cysteine and the closing phenylalanine or tryptophan. The D gene is left open where the match is weak.

V,D,J,CDR3
TRBV5-1,TRBD2,TRBJ2-5,CASSLGSLAGGYQETQYF
TRBV5-1,TRBD1,TRBJ2-5,CASNSGQHQETQYF
TRBV7-2,TRBD2,TRBJ2-4,CASSLESSGGKGIQYF
TRBV7-9,NA,TRBJ2-7,CASITTKLGGGYEQYF
TRBV30,NA,TRBJ1-1,CAWRLGGGRAFF
TRBV5-6,NA,TRBJ2-7,CASSLGVAGGFSEQYF
TRBV30,NA,TRBJ1-2,CAWRVGAFGYTF
TRBV3-1/TRBV3-2,NA,TRBJ2-6,CASSQVSGANVLTF
TRBV5-4,TRBD2,TRBJ2-1,CASSRPSGGGYNEQFF
TRBV4-2,NA,TRBJ2-3,CASSQDGGRADTQYF
TRBV7-2,NA,TRBJ1-5,CASSIGGTIDQPQHF